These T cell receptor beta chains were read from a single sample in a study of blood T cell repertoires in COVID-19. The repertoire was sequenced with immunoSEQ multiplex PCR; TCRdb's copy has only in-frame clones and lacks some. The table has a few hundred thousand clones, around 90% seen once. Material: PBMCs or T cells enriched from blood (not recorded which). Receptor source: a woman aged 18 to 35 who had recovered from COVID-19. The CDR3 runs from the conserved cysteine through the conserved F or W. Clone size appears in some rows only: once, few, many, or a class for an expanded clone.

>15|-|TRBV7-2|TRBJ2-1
CASSPGGNDYNEQFF
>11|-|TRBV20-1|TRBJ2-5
CSARPLETQYF
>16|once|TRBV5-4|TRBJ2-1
CASSLPAGGAYNEQFF
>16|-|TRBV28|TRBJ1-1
CASSPPGQGSNTEAFF
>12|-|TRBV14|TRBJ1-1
CASSQETPGAFF
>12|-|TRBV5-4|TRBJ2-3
CASSLESDTQYF
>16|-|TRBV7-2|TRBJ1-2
CASSLFGRRGSRGYTF
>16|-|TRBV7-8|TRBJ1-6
CASSPPGGLYNSPLHF
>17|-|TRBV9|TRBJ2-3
CASSVAPGGGTTDTQYF
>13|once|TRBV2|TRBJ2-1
CASRMGGGREQFF
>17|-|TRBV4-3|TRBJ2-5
CASSQQGGQGDQETQYF
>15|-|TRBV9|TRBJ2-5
CASSQPGTGGQTQYF
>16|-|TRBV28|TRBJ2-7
CASSSLGGSGSDEQYF
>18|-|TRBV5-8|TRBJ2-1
CASNSAGIGLAGWGQQFF
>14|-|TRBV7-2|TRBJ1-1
CASSLTGWNTEAFF
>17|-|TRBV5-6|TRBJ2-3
CASSLALAGVWADTQYF
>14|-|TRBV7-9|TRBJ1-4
CASRSGSFNEKLFF
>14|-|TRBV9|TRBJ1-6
CASKGEQGNSPLHF
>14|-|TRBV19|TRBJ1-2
CASSYLRFSYGYTF
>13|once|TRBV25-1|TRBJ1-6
CASSELRNSPLHF
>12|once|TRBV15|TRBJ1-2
CATSTQYYGYTF
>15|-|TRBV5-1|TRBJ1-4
CASSLAGQGMQKLFF
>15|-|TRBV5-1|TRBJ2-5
CASSPRLGGLETQYF
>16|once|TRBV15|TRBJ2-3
CATSSGTSGTVDTQYF
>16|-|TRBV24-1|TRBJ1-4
CATSDSTGTVNEKLFF
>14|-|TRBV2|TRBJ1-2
CASSKAAEVYGYTF
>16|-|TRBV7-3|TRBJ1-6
CASSLAGLGNNSPLHF
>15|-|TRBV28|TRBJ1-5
CASSLLGGSSQPQHF
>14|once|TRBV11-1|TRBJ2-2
CASGRGSGTGELFF
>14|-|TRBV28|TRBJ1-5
CASCQGGSNQPQHF
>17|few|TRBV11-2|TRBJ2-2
CASSCAEWEGPTGELFF
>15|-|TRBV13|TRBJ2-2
CASSRWGQNTGELFF
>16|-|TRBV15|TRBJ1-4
CATRAQGGGSGEKLFF
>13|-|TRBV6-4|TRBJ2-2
CASSDSTSGELFF
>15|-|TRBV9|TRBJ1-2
CASSVSATGLYGYTF
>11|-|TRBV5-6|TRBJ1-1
CASSQGGEAFF
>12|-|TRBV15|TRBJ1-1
CATSHEAGRLQF
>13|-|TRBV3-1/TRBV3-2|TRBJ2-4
CASSQATKNIQYF
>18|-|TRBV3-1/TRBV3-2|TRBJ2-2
CASSQELPDSTETGELFF
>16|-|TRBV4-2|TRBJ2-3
CASSQDGLAGADTQYF
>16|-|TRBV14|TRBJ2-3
CASSQGEEFTTDTQYF
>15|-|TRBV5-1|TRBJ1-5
CASSPTGVGNQPQHF
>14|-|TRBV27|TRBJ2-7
CASSDPSWGDEQYF
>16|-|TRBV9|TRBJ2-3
CASSEREGLLGDTQYF
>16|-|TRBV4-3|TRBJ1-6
CASSSGRKNYNSPLHF
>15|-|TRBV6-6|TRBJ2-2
CASRPPGGDTGELFF
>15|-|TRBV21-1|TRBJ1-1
CASSNKGQKYTEAFF
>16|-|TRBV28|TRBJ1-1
CASRGLQGALNTEAFF
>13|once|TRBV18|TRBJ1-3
CASSKGAGNTIYF
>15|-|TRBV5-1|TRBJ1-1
CASTPTDRAYTEAFF
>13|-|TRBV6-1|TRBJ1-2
CASSEGQYYGYTF
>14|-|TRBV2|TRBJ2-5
CASSGRFVKETQYF
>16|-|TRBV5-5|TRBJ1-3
CASSFSGGNSGNTIYF
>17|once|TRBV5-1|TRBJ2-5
CASSLVFGTGPGETQYF
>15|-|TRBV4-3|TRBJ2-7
CASSQELGQASEQYF